Presented here are 3 T cell receptor beta chains from one specimen sequenced in a study of response to subunit inactivated influenza vaccine. TCRdb itself ran the RT-PCR reads through MiXCR, one entry per CDR3 protein. Of hundreds of thousands of distinct CDR3 sequences detected, about 15% appear once; the ten largest clones hold 2.5% to 3.5%. This sample comprised CD4+ T cells sorted from PBMCs, obtained about 23 months after vaccination. Receptor source: a man aged 45 to 75 who received an inactivated influenza vaccine.

This clonotype appeared many times. The chain couples TRBV6-6 to TRBJ1-1, with D possibly TRBD1 on 6 matching bases. CDR1 and CDR2 from the germline V gene are MNHNY and SVGAGI (reference sequence). The V end lost 6 bases, the J end lost 5 bases, and 10 bases lay between the germline ends. CDR3 length: 12 amino acids. The CDR3 sequence: CASRQGRTEAFF. The CDR3, as DNA: TGTGCCAGCAGACAGGGACGGACTGAAGCTTTCTTT.

The rearrangement joins TRBV18 to TRBJ1-1; 12 bases line up with TRBD1. V lost 1 base, J lost 1 base, and 4 bases stayed unmatched. The length of the CDR3 is 17 residues. Germline CDR1 and CDR2: KGHSH and LQKENI. CDR3 sequence (DNA): TGTGCCAGCTCACCACTCGGGACAGGGGGCGAGAACACTGAAGCTTTCTTT. Translation gives CASSPLGTGGENTEAFF.

This clonotype was picked up a small number of times. This chain links TRBV7-9 with TRBJ1-4, with 9 nucleotides matching TRBD1. This CDR3 is 14 amino acids long. Germline V gene sequence: CDR1 SEHNR, CDR2 FQNEAQ (reference sequence). V shed 5 bases, J shed 6 bases, and the junction held 4 bases outside the gene matches. CDR3 bases: TGTGCCAGCAGCCACCGGGACAGGGATGAAAAACTGTTTTTT. Translated, it gives CASSHRDRDEKLFF.